The 21 T cell receptor beta chains reported below all come from one sample, sequenced in a study of beta chain features in type 1 diabetes. cDNA synthesis used the whole RNA isolate, giving expressed TCRB sequences. Only in-frame clones appear in the TCRdb table, and some are missing; sequencing was by immunoSEQ multiplex PCR. The sample includes 860,000 or so clones, roughly a sixth of them seen just once. Sequencing was done on a sample of naive CD4+ T cells from blood. The receptors originated from a woman between 18 and 30 years old in good health.

This clone was counted a few times. The genes are TRBV5-1 and TRBJ2-1, with 10 bases matching TRBD2. This CDR3 comprises 12 residues. The junction had 3 bases not matched to a gene; V was cut back by 6 bases and J by 9 bases. Germline V lookup: CDR1 SGHRS, CDR2 YFSETQ. CDR3 loop: CASTSGSREQFF. DNA of the CDR3: TGCGCCAGCACTAGCGGGAGTCGTGAGCAGTTCTTC.

The genes are TRBV7-9 and TRBJ2-2; D perhaps matches TRBD1 (6 bases). The CDR3 has 15 residues. V was shortened by 4 bases and J by 3 bases, with 12 bases between the two germline ends. Germline V gene sequence: CDR1 SEHNR, CDR2 FQNEAQ (reference sequence). This CDR3 reads CASSSSGAYTGELFF. CDR3 DNA sequence: TGTGCCAGCAGCTCCTCAGGGGCATACACCGGGGAGCTGTTTTTT.

This clone was detected only a few times. The rearrangement joins TRBV2 to TRBJ2-7, with TRBD1 matching over 8 bases. V dropped 7 bases and J dropped 4; count of bases not matched to a gene: 9. Germline lookup yields CDR1 SNHLY and CDR2 FYNNEI. The CDR3 runs to 14 residues. The CDR3 here is CASTRTGSLYEQYF. Here the CDR3 DNA reads TGTGCCAGCACCCGGACAGGGTCCCTATACGAGCAGTACTTC.

This clone was detected only a few times. Written as DNA, the CDR3 is TGTGCCAGCAGCTTAGGTGAGGGTGTGGGCAACTACGAGCAGTACTTC. This gives the protein CASSLGEGVGNYEQYF. The rearrangement joins TRBV7-8 to TRBJ2-7, with a weak D call TRBD2 (5 bases). In germline, CDR1 is SGHVS, CDR2 FQNEAQ. This CDR3 is 16 amino acids long. The ends were cut back, 1 base at V and 3 bases at J, with 16 bases in the middle.

As for this clone: Different DNA sequences within this sample yield the same CDR3. The V and J genes are TRBV7-9 and TRBJ2-7; tentative D call: TRBD1 (6 bases). The ends were cut back, 5 bases at V and 3 bases at J, with 8 bases in the middle. The CDR3 runs to 12 residues. Germline CDR1 and CDR2: SEHNR and FQNEAQ (reference sequence). CDR3 sequence: CASSAQGYEQYF. As DNA, the CDR3 is TGTGCCAGCAGCGCACAGGGCTACGAGCAGTACTTC.

About this clone itself: This sample includes further DNA sequences coding for the same CDR3. The chain uses TRBV28 and TRBJ2-3; weak D call: TRBD2 (5 bases). The CDR3 contains 13 residues. The germline V and J ends were trimmed by 2 bases and 3 bases, with 6 bases remaining between them. CDR1 is MDHEN, CDR2 SYDVKM, per germline. This chain's CDR3 is CASSLGGTDTQYF. Here the CDR3 DNA reads TGTGCCAGCAGTTTAGGAGGAACAGATACGCAGTATTTT. The whole variable domain, filled in from reference TRBV28 and TRBJ2-3, reads DVKVTQSSRYLVKRTGEKVFLECVQDMDHENMFWYRQDPGLGLRLIYFSYDVKMKEKGDIPEGYSVSREKKERFSLILESASTNQTSMYLCASSLGGTDTQYFGPGTRLTVL.

V is TRBV27 and J is TRBJ2-4, with 10 bases aligning to TRBD2. CDR3 length: 18 residues. Looked up from germline, CDR1 is MNHEY and CDR2 is SMNVEV (reference sequence). The V segment lost 4 bases and the J segment 4 bases; nucleotides outside the gene matches: 13. The CDR3 spells CASSSRPPGLAIKNIQYF. DNA for the CDR3: TGTGCCAGCAGTTCCCGGCCCCCGGGACTAGCGATAAAAAACATTCAGTACTTC.

This clone has just a few counts. The rearrangement uses TRBV6-5 and TRBJ2-1; the D is unclear. Germline V CDR1 and CDR2: MNHEY, SVGAGI. CDR3 size: 13 residues. Trimming removed 4 bases from V and 6 bases from J, with 10 bases in between. CDR3 in DNA: TGTGCCAGCAGTTCACTCCACCGCAATGAGCAGTTCTTC. As protein: CASSSLHRNEQFF.

This clone showed up just a few times. V usage is TRBV7-8 and J usage is TRBJ2-7, with TRBD2 identical over 7 bases. This CDR3 contains 15 residues. Germline V gives CDR1 SGHVS, CDR2 FQNEAQ. V dropped 4 bases and J dropped 2; count of bases not matched to a gene: 8. CDR3 DNA: TGTGCCAGCAGCTCCCTCTGGGGGGGACCCTACGAGCAGTACTTC. This codes for CASSSLWGGPYEQYF.

This clone was observed a few times. This chain uses TRBV2 with TRBJ1-2; TRBD1 might be the D (5 bases). The CDR3 extends over 13 amino acids. The germline V gene encodes CDR1 SNHLY and CDR2 FYNNEI. The V gene lost 6 bases and the J gene lost 6 bases, with 14 bases spanning the gap. CDR3 sequence reads: CASREAGENGYTF. The CDR3 DNA reads TGTGCCAGCAGGGAGGCGGGGGAGAATGGCTACACCTTC. Full variable domain (outside the CDR3, taken from reference TRBV2 and TRBJ1-2): EPEVTQTPSHQVTQMGQEVILRCVPISNHLYFYWYRQILGQKVEFLVSFYNNEISEKSEIFDDQFSVERPDGSNFTLKIRSTKLEDSAMYFCASREAGENGYTFGSGTRLTVV.

The chain combines TRBV27 with TRBJ2-7; D might be TRBD2 (6 bases). Germline V lookup: CDR1 MNHEY, CDR2 SMNVEV (reference sequence). This CDR3 region has 14 residues. Trimming took off 9 bases at V and 2 bases at J, with 17 bases between the two ends. The CDR3 region has the DNA TGTGCCAGTTACGGGACGGGAGCCCCCTACGAGCAGTACTTC. The encoded protein is CASYGTGAPYEQYF.

Only a few counts were recorded for this clone. This chain joins TRBV21-1 and TRBJ1-4. TRBV21-1 has pseudogene status. CDR3 length: 15 residues. Here the CDR3 reads CASSKGLGGNEKLFF. The DNA for the CDR3 is TGTGCCAGCAGCAAAGGCCTGGGGGGAAATGAAAAACTGTTTTTT.

The CDR3 reads CATGRTSGSSTYEQYF. DNA for the CDR3: TGTGCCACCGGCCGGACTAGCGGGAGTTCAACCTACGAGCAGTACTTC. The chain carries TRBV10-3 and TRBJ2-7; 13 nucleotides match TRBD2. CDR1 is ENHRY, CDR2 SYGVKD, per germline. Losses at the gene ends were 10 bases for V and 2 bases for J; bases not matched to a gene: 11. The CDR3 runs 16 residues.

The rearrangement links TRBV7-9 to TRBJ2-3; D remains ambiguous. This CDR3 spans 13 amino acids. V lost 6 bases and J lost 2, with 9 bases in between. The germline gives CDR1 SEHNR, CDR2 FQNEAQ (reference sequence). CDR3 loop: CASSPHTTDTQYF. CDR3 nucleotide sequence: TGTGCCAGCAGTCCACATACCACAGATACGCAGTATTTT.

This clone was seen more than once but under ten times. The V and J genes are TRBV7-6 and TRBJ2-7, with 7 bases that match TRBD2. Germline-derived CDR1 and CDR2 are SGHVS and FNYEAQ. J lost 3 bases, V lost 2 bases, and 13 bases had no gene match. The CDR3 runs 17 residues. CDR3: CASSLSAGASGYYEQYF. The CDR3, as DNA: TGTGCCAGCAGCTTATCCGCCGGGGCTAGCGGATACTACGAGCAGTACTTC.

This clone has just a few counts. The V call is TRBV5-1, the J call TRBJ1-2; TRBD1 might be the D (5 bases). The ends were cut back, 0 bases at V and 7 bases at J, with 13 bases in the middle. Germline CDR1 reads SGHRS; CDR2 reads YFSETQ. The CDR3 contains 14 residues. CDR3 DNA sequence: TGCGCCAGCAGCTTGGAGAGGGGAATAAGTGGCTACACCTTC. Amino acid sequence: CASSLERGISGYTF.

The chain links TRBV29-1 to TRBJ2-3; D is uncertain. This CDR3 comprises 12 residues. The germline CDR1 and CDR2 sequences are SQVTM and ANQGSEA. The V end was cut by 8 bases, the J end by 1 base, with 10 bases between. CDR3 protein: CSSSSRTDTQYF. The CDR3, as DNA: TGCAGCTCAAGTTCGCGCACAGATACGCAGTATTTT.

V and J are TRBV10-3 and TRBJ1-4; TRBD1 is a possible D gene (5 bases). Germline CDR1 ENHRY, CDR2 SYGVKD. The CDR3 loop spans 14 amino acids. V was trimmed by 11 bases and J by 8 bases, leaving 21 bases between them. CDR3: CAAWGGTSWEKLFF. CDR3 bases: TGTGCCGCCTGGGGAGGGACGTCGTGGGAAAAACTGTTTTTT.

V and J are TRBV4-1 and TRBJ2-7; D unresolved. CDR1 MGHRA and CDR2 YSYEKL come from the germline V gene. V lost 0 bases and J lost 3, with 9 bases in between. This CDR3 comprises 14 residues. CDR3 protein: CASSQDGRNYEQYF. The DNA for the CDR3 is TGCGCCAGCAGCCAAGACGGCAGAAACTACGAGCAGTACTTC.

The chain combines TRBV15 with TRBJ1-2; maybe TRBD1 (6 bases). The CDR3 has 14 residues. V dropped 1 base and J dropped 8 bases, with 14 bases sitting between them. Germline V CDR1 and CDR2: LNHNV, YYDKDF (reference sequence). The CDR3, as DNA: TGTGCCACCAGCAGAGCCCGGGTGGGGGGCGGCTACACCTTC. Translated, it gives CATSRARVGGGYTF.

This clone occurred a few times. The chain links TRBV7-2 to TRBJ2-7, with no clear D. V lost 1 base to trimming and J lost 4 bases, with 14 bases between them. The CDR3 runs to 15 residues. Germline V gene data show CDR1 as SGHTA and CDR2 as FQGNSA. In nucleotides, the CDR3 is TGTGCCAGCAGCTTAGTTGGTGGCGTGGCGTACGAGCAGTACTTC. It encodes CASSLVGGVAYEQYF.